This is a list of T cell receptor beta chains from one sample in a study of blood T cell repertoires in COVID-19. The assay was immunoSEQ multiplex PCR, and TCRdb's table has in-frame clones only and misses some. This table holds about 53,000 clones, around nine tenths found once. Material: peripheral blood. The receptors stem from a man in his fifties with acute or convalescent COVID-19. Each CDR3 is given with its conserved first and last residue. The D gene is left open where the match is weak. Not every row has a clone size; where given, it reads once, few, many or a size class.

16,TRBJ2-7,.,TRBV10-2,.,CASRDFNGVAPYEQYF,TGCGCCAGCAGGGACTTTAATGGGGTCGCCCCCTACGAGCAGTACTTC
14,TRBJ2-5,.,TRBV5-1,.,CASSPGHQGETQYF,TGCGCCAGCAGCCCCGGACATCAAGGGGAGACCCAGTACTTC
16,TRBJ1-6,.,TRBV6-5,.,CASSYGGRVNNSPLHF,TGTGCCAGCAGTTACGGAGGGCGGGTTAATAATTCACCCCTCCACTTT
15,TRBJ1-6,TRBD1,TRBV28,.,CASSLGGQVDSPLHF,TGTGCCAGCAGTTTGGGGGGACAGGTCGATTCACCCCTCCACTTT
15,TRBJ2-7,.,TRBV7-8,.,CASRVGLASLYEQYF,TGTGCCAGCAGAGTTGGACTTGCCTCTCTCTACGAGCAGTACTTC
14,TRBJ1-1,TRBD1,TRBV4-1,.,CASSQSGGLAEAFF,TGCGCCAGCAGCCAATCAGGGGGCTTGGCTGAAGCTTTCTTT
13,TRBJ1-5,.,TRBV28,.,CASSVSRGKPQHF,TGTGCCAGCAGTGTTAGTAGGGGGAAGCCCCAGCATTTT
14,TRBJ2-5,.,TRBV11-1,.,CASSLGGSQETQYF,TGTGCCAGCAGCTTAGGTGGCAGTCAAGAGACCCAGTACTTC
15,TRBJ1-3,TRBD1,TRBV6-5,.,CASSNPRGLGNTIYF,TGTGCCAGCAGCAACCCCAGGGGGCTAGGAAACACCATATATTTT
16,TRBJ1-1,TRBD1,TRBV19,.,CASSIETGGENTEAFF,TGTGCCAGTAGTATAGAGACAGGGGGCGAGAACACTGAAGCTTTCTTT
14,TRBJ1-2,.,TRBV13,few,CASSLGEGVAGYTF,TGTGCCAGCAGCTTAGGCGAAGGGGTCGCAGGCTACACCTTC
17,TRBJ1-2,TRBD1,TRBV10-3,.,CAISRGIRDRGAYGYTF,TGTGCCATCAGTCGAGGGATCCGGGACAGGGGTGCCTATGGCTACACCTTC
16,TRBJ2-5,TRBD1,TRBV7-9,few,CASSRGDRGLQETQYF,TGTGCCAGCAGCCGGGGGGACAGGGGATTACAAGAGACCCAGTACTTC